This is a list of T cell receptor beta chains from one sample in a study of blood T cell repertoires in COVID-19. Using immunoSEQ multiplex PCR, the repertoire was profiled, and TCRdb retains in-frame clones only, with some absent. The repertoire holds a few hundred thousand clones, with over 85% as singletons. Sequencing was done on a sample of PBMCs or T cells enriched from blood (not recorded which). The origin of the receptors is a woman aged 25-40 years who had recovered from COVID-19. Both conserved end residues are part of each CDR3. The order of the fields is clone size, D gene, J gene, V gene, CDR3 protein, CDR3 DNA. D genes are given only for firm matches. Clone size, where shown, is once, few, many, or a class for clones that have expanded.

.,TRBD2,TRBJ2-1,TRBV27,CASSLNHHSGYNEQFF,TGTGCCAGCAGTCTCAACCACCATAGCGGGTACAATGAGCAGTTCTTC
.,TRBD2,TRBJ2-1,TRBV9,CASSVGTSGNDEQFF,TGTGCCAGCAGCGTGGGGACTAGCGGGAACGATGAGCAGTTCTTC
.,.,TRBJ1-4,TRBV3-1/TRBV3-2,CASSPSAGGEKLFF,TGTGCCAGCAGCCCCTCGGCGGGAGGCGAAAAACTGTTTTTT
.,TRBD2,TRBJ2-7,TRBV3-1/TRBV3-2,CASSQEPGATSGRYHEQYF,TGTGCCAGCAGCCAAGAGCCCGGGGCCACTAGCGGGAGATACCACGAGCAGTACTTC
.,TRBD2,TRBJ2-1,TRBV27,CASSLDGTSGYNEQFF,TGTGCCAGCAGTTTAGACGGGACTAGCGGATACAATGAGCAGTTCTTC
once,.,TRBJ1-3,TRBV5-6,CASSLAGLTGNTIYF,TGTGCCAGCAGCTTGGCGGGGTTAACTGGAAACACCATATATTTT
.,TRBD1,TRBJ2-7,TRBV29-1,CSVAHGDRPYEQYF,TGCAGCGTTGCTCACGGGGACAGACCTTACGAGCAGTACTTC
.,.,TRBJ1-5,TRBV19,CASSTQVGSNQPQHF,TGTGCCAGTAGCACACAGGTTGGGAGCAATCAGCCCCAGCATTTT
.,.,TRBJ2-1,TRBV6-4,CASISAGPVYNEQFF,TGTGCCAGCATAAGTGCGGGTCCGGTCTACAATGAGCAGTTCTTC
.,TRBD1,TRBJ1-1,TRBV19,CASSPQGAEAFF,TGTGCCAGTAGCCCACAGGGGGCTGAAGCTTTCTTT
.,TRBD1,TRBJ1-2,TRBV5-6,CASSLGAGGRYGYTF,TGTGCCAGCAGCTTGGGGGCAGGGGGCAGGTATGGCTACACCTTC
.,.,TRBJ1-2,TRBV3-1/TRBV3-2,CASSSAYGAAGGYTF,TGTGCCAGCAGCTCGGCGTATGGGGCCGCGGGAGGCTACACCTTC
.,TRBD2,TRBJ2-1,TRBV5-4,CASSLEWGGTGEQFF,TGTGCCAGCAGCTTGGAATGGGGGGGAACGGGTGAGCAGTTCTTC
.,.,TRBJ1-2,TRBV6-5,CASAVRGAPNYGYTF,TGTGCCAGCGCCGTTCGTGGGGCTCCTAACTATGGCTACACCTTC
.,.,TRBJ2-3,TRBV24-1,CATSDWGLKTGRNTQYF,TGTGCCACCAGTGATTGGGGTCTAAAGACAGGTCGGAATACGCAGTATTTT
.,.,TRBJ1-2,TRBV18,CASSPNPGRDYGYTF,TGTGCCAGCTCACCAAATCCAGGGAGGGACTATGGCTACACCTTC
.,.,TRBJ2-3,TRBV4-3,CASSHVNRLVTDTQYF,TGCGCCAGCAGCCATGTTAACCGGCTAGTCACAGATACGCAGTATTTT
.,TRBD1,TRBJ2-1,TRBV10-3,CAIRGQGMNEQFF,TGTGCCATCAGGGGACAGGGTATGAATGAGCAGTTCTTC
once,.,TRBJ2-1,TRBV20-1,CSASSGSSGEQFF,TGCAGTGCTAGTTCGGGCAGCTCGGGGGAGCAGTTCTTC
few,.,TRBJ1-5,TRBV21-1,CASSSPWDRGGDSNQPQHF,TGTGCCAGCAGCAGCCCTTGGGACAGGGGAGGGGATAGCAATCAGCCCCAGCATTTT
.,TRBD2,TRBJ2-1,TRBV5-1,CASSMGLARHNEQFF,TGCGCCAGCAGCATGGGACTAGCGAGACACAATGAGCAGTTCTTC
.,TRBD1,TRBJ1-4,TRBV5-1,CASSLGQGFATNEKLFF,TGCGCCAGCAGCTTGGGACAGGGATTTGCAACTAATGAAAAACTGTTTTTT
.,.,TRBJ1-1,TRBV5-1,CASGDRTWNTEAFF,TGCGCCAGCGGAGACAGAACTTGGAACACTGAAGCTTTCTTT
.,TRBD2,TRBJ2-1,TRBV4-2,CASSQLGLAGGSYNEQFF,TGTGCCAGCAGCCAATTAGGACTAGCGGGAGGGTCTTACAATGAGCAGTTCTTC
.,.,TRBJ1-3,TRBV19,CASSMGQVGASGNTIYF,TGTGCCAGTAGTATGGGTCAAGTGGGGGCATCCGGAAACACCATATATTTT
.,TRBD1,TRBJ2-4,TRBV2,CASSRTGENIQYF,TGTGCCAGCAGTCGGACAGGAGAAAACATTCAGTACTTC
.,TRBD2,TRBJ2-5,TRBV10-3,CAISDQIAGLAGEGGTQYF,TGTGCCATCAGTGACCAGATAGCCGGACTAGCGGGAGAAGGTGGGACCCAGTACTTC
.,.,TRBJ2-7,TRBV6-5,CASSSGTGIYF,TGTGCCAGCAGTTCTGGAACCGGGATATACTTC
.,TRBD1,TRBJ2-5,TRBV5-8,CASSLVSWTGPETQYF,TGTGCCAGCAGCTTGGTATCTTGGACAGGGCCGGAGACCCAGTACTTC
.,.,TRBJ1-2,TRBV5-1,CASNEAEGYGYTF,TGCGCCAGCAATGAGGCGGAGGGCTATGGCTACACCTTC
once,.,TRBJ1-5,TRBV6-5,CASSYARDSNQPQHF,TGTGCCAGCAGTTACGCGCGGGATAGCAATCAGCCCCAGCATTTT
.,.,TRBJ1-1,TRBV15,CATSTRAPRNTEAFF,TGTGCCACCAGCACTCGAGCACCTCGGAACACTGAAGCTTTCTTT
.,TRBD2,TRBJ2-1,TRBV5-4,CASSFPSGPHNEQFF,TGTGCCAGCAGCTTCCCTAGCGGGCCGCACAATGAGCAGTTCTTC
.,.,TRBJ1-2,TRBV28,CASSNSGYGYTF,TGTGCCAGCAGTAACTCAGGGTACGGCTACACCTTC
few,TRBD1,TRBJ1-5,TRBV15,CATSRGQGALSGDQPQHF,TGTGCCACCAGCAGAGGACAGGGGGCATTGAGTGGGGATCAGCCCCAGCATTTT
.,.,TRBJ1-2,TRBV27,CASSSQGTTDGYTF,TGTGCCAGCAGTTCACAGGGTACGACGGACGGCTACACCTTC
.,TRBD2,TRBJ2-5,TRBV5-4,CASRGLAGGETQYF,TGTGCCAGCAGAGGACTAGCGGGAGGAGAGACCCAGTACTTC
.,.,TRBJ2-1,TRBV4-1,CASSSLTSRYDEQFF,TGCGCCAGCAGCTCATTAACCTCCCGCTACGATGAGCAGTTCTTC
.,.,TRBJ1-3,TRBV6-6,CASRGPGNTIYF,TGTGCCAGCCGTGGGCCTGGAAACACCATATATTTT
.,TRBD1,TRBJ1-5,TRBV10-3,CAISESRTGYQPQHF,TGTGCCATCAGTGAGTCGAGGACAGGGTATCAGCCCCAGCATTTT
.,TRBD2,TRBJ2-7,TRBV18,CASSPSGGYEQYF,TGTGCCAGCTCACCCTCGGGGGGATACGAGCAGTACTTC
once,.,TRBJ2-3,TRBV28,CASTPLEGTDTQYF,TGTGCCAGCACCCCTTTGGAGGGGACAGATACGCAGTATTTT
.,TRBD1,TRBJ1-3,TRBV6-5,CASSRTGASGNTIYF,TGTGCCAGCAGCCGGACAGGGGCCTCTGGAAACACCATATATTTT
once,TRBD1,TRBJ2-3,TRBV28,CASSFTGAGTDTQYF,TGTGCCAGCAGTTTCACAGGGGCGGGCACAGATACGCAGTATTTT
.,.,TRBJ2-1,TRBV21-1,CASSKVLGGRNGSYNEQFF,TGTGCCAGCAGCAAAGTGCTTGGCGGGAGGAACGGCTCCTACAATGAGCAGTTCTTC
few,.,TRBJ1-1,TRBV19,CATSAGSLTDTEAFF,TGTGCCACTTCCGCGGGATCTTTGACCGACACTGAAGCTTTCTTT
.,.,TRBJ2-1,TRBV5-6,CASSSLTLRSYNEQFF,TGTGCCAGCAGCTCGCTTACCTTGCGCTCCTACAATGAGCAGTTCTTC
.,.,TRBJ2-1,TRBV7-6,CASSPSTGSSYNEQFF,TGTGCCAGCAGCCCATCGACAGGAAGCTCCTACAATGAGCAGTTCTTC
.,TRBD1,TRBJ1-1,TRBV7-3,CASSPRGANTEAFF,TGTGCCAGCAGCCCCAGGGGGGCGAACACTGAAGCTTTCTTT
.,TRBD1,TRBJ1-1,TRBV6-5,CASSRTGESGAFF,TGTGCCAGCAGTCGCACAGGGGAATCTGGAGCTTTCTTT
.,TRBD1,TRBJ2-3,TRBV5-1,CASSHGQGGTDTQYF,TGCGCCAGCAGCCATGGACAGGGGGGCACAGATACGCAGTATTTT
.,.,TRBJ2-1,TRBV20-1,CSASNYNEQFF,TGCAGTGCTTCAAATTACAATGAGCAGTTCTTC
once,TRBD1,TRBJ1-2,TRBV18,CASSPGQGDYTF,TGTGCCAGCTCACCTGGACAGGGGGACTACACCTTC